Sequencing of this T cell receptor beta chain was carried out in a study of CD8 T cells in Susac syndrome. About the research overall: When blood was collected, patients with Susac syndrome were therapy-naive, were taking corticosteroids, or were receiving intravenous immunoglobulin alone.

Random-hexamer reverse transcription was applied to about 0.45 to 1 ug RNA. MiXCR, run by TCRdb on the immunoSEQ multiplex PCR reads, gives a single entry per CDR3 protein. There are about 150,000 distinct CDR3 sequences in the sample; approximately 96% occur only once, and approximately 0.17% lies in the top ten. The CDR3 has 14 residues. The junction had 4 bases not matched to a gene; V was cut back by 6 bases and J by 3 bases. Germline assignment: CDR1 SNHLY and CDR2 FYNNEI. This TCR came from a human donor with Susac syndrome. The chain is built from TRBV2 and TRBJ1-5, with 8 bases aligning to TRBD1. Sequencing used CD4+ T cells from PBMCs. The CDR3 region is CASSPQGVNQPQHF. CDR3 nucleotides: TGTGCCAGCAGCCCACAGGGGGTCAATCAGCCCCAGCATTTT. Using reference TRBV2 and TRBJ1-5 for the parts outside the CDR3, the full variable domain is EPEVTQTPSHQVTQMGQEVILRCVPISNHLYFYWYRQILGQKVEFLVSFYNNEISEKSEIFDDQFSVERPDGSNFTLKIRSTKLEDSAMYFCASSPQGVNQPQHFGDGTRLSIL.